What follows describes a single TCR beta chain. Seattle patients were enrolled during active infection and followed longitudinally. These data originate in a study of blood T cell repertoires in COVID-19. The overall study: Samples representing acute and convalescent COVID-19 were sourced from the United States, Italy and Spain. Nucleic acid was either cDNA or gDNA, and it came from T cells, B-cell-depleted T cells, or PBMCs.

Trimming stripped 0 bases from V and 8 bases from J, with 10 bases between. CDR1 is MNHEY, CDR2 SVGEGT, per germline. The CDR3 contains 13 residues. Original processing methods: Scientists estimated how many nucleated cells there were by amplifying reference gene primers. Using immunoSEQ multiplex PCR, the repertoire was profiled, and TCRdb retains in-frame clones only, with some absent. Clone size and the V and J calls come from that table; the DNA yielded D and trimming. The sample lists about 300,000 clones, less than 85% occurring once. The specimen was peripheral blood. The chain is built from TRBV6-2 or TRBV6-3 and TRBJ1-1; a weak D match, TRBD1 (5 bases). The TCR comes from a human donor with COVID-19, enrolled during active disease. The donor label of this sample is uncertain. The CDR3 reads CASSYSNNREAFF. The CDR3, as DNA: TGTGCCAGCAGTTACTCGAATAACAGGGAAGCTTTCTTT.